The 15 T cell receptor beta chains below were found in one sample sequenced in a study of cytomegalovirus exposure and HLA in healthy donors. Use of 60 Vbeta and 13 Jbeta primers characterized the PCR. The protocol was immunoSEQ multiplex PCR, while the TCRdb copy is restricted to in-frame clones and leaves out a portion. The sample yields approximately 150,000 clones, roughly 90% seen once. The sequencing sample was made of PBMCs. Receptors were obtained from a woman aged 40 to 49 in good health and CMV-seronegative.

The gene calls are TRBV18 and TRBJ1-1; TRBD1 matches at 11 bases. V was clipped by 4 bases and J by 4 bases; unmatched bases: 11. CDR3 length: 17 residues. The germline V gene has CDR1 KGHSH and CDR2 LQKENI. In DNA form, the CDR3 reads TGTGCCAGCTCACGAACTCCCGGGACAGGGGGGGGCACTGAAGCTTTCTTT. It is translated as CASSRTPGTGGGTEAFF. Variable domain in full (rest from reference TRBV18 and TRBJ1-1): NAGVMQNPRHLVRRRGQEARLRCSPMKGHSHVYWYRQLPEEGLKFMVYLQKENIIDESGMPKERFSAEFPKEGPSILRIQQVVRGDSAAYFCASSRTPGTGGGTEAFFGQGTRLTVV.

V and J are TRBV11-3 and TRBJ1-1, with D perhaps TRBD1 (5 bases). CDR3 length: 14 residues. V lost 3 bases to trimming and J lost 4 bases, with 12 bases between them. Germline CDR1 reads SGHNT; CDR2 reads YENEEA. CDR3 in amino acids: CASSLVGPSTEAFF. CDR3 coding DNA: TGTGCCAGCAGCTTGGTGGGGCCAAGCACTGAAGCTTTCTTT.

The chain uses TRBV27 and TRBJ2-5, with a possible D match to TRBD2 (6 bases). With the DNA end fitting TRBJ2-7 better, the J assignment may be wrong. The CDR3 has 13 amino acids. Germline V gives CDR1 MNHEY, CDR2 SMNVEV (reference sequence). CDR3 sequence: CASSLLTGDEQYF. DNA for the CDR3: TGTGCCAGCAGTTTATTGACGGGGGACGAGCAGTACTTC.

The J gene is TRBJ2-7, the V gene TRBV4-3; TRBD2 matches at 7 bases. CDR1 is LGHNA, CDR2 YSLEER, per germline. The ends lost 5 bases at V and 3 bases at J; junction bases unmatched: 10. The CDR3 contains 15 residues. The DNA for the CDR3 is TGCGCCAGCAGCTTAGGACTAGGGGCCTACTACGAGCAGTACTTC. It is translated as CASSLGLGAYYEQYF.

The CDR3 DNA reads as TGCGCCAGCAGCCAAGGGACTGTCGGACAGCTTGCTAACTATGGCTACACCTTC. Translated: CASSQGTVGQLANYGYTF. This sequence joins TRBV4-1 and TRBJ1-2; TRBD1 might be the D (6 bases). The CDR3 has 18 amino acids. Trimming left V 1 base short and J 0 bases short, with 18 bases between. The germline V gene encodes CDR1 MGHRA and CDR2 YSYEKL.

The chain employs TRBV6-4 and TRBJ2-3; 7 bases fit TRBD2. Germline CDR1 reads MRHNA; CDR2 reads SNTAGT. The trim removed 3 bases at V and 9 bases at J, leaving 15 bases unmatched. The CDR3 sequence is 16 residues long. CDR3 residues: CASSEGGDYRVGTQYF. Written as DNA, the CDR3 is TGTGCCAGCAGTGAAGGTGGGGACTACCGAGTGGGGACGCAGTATTTT.

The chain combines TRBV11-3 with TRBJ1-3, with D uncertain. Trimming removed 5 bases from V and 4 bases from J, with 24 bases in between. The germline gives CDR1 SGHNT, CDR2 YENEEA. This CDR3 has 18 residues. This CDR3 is CASSPQVIAATGGNTIYF. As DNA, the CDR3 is TGTGCCAGCAGCCCTCAAGTTATAGCAGCCACTGGGGGAAACACCATATATTTT.

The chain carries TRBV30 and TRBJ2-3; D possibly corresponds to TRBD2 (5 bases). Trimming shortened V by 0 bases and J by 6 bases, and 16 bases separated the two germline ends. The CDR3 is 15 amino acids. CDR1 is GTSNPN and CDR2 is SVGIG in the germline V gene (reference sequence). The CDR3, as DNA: TGTGCCTGGAGTGTTCCGGCGGGCGGATGGGATACGCAGTATTTT. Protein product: CAWSVPAGGWDTQYF.

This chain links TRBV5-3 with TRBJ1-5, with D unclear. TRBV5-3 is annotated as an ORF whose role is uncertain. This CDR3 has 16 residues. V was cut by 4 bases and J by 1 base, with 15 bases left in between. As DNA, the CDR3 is TGTGCCAGAAGCCCCAACACCCCGGGGAGCAATCAGCCCCAGCATTTT. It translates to CARSPNTPGSNQPQHF.

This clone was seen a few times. Here the CDR3 DNA reads TGTGCCAGCAGCTTAATCTACGGCTACGAGCAGTACTTC. It encodes CASSLIYGYEQYF. V usage is TRBV7-2 and J usage is TRBJ2-7, with D uncertain. V lost 2 bases and J lost 3, with 8 bases in between. Per germline, CDR1 SGHTA and CDR2 FQGNSA. The CDR3 runs 13 residues. The complete variable domain, with remaining parts taken from reference TRBV7-2 and TRBJ2-7, reads GAGVSQSPSNKVTEKGKDVELRCDPISGHTALYWYRQSLGQGLEFLIYFQGNSAPDKSGLPSDRFSAERTGGSVSTLTIQRTQQEDSAVYLCASSLIYGYEQYFGPGTRLTVT.

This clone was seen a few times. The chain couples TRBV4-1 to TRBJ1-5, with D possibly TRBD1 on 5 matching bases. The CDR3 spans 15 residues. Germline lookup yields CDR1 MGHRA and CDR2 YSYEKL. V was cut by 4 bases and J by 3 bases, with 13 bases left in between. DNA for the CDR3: TGCGCCAGCAGCCCCAGACAGAATCCCAATCAGCCCCAGCATTTT. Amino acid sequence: CASSPRQNPNQPQHF.

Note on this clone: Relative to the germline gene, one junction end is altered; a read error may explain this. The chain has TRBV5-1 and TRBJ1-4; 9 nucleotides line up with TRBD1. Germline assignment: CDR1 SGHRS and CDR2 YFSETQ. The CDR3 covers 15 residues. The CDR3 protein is CASSLAGTGSRKLFF. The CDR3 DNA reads TGCGCCAGCAGTTTGGCCGGGACAGGGTCCAGAAAACTGTTTTTT.

The CDR3 DNA sequence: TGTGCCAGCAGCCCACGGGGGGCGGGCGGGGAGCTGTTTTTT. This sequence encodes CASSPRGAGGELFF. V and J are TRBV7-2 and TRBJ2-2; the D gene is possibly TRBD2 (7 bases). V shed 5 bases and J shed 7 bases, with 14 bases lying between them. Germline CDR1 reads SGHTA; CDR2 reads FQGNSA. This CDR3 has 14 residues.

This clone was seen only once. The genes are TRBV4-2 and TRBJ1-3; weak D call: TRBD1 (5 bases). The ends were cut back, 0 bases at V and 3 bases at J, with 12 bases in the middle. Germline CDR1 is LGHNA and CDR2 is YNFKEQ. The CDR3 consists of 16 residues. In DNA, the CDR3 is TGTGCCAGCAGCCAAGATATAACGGACAATGGAAACACCATATATTTT. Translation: CASSQDITDNGNTIYF.

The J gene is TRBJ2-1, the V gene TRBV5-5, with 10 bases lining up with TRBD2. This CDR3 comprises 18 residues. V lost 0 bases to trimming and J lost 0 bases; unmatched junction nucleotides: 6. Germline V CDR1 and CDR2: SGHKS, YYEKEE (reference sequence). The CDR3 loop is CASSLAASGRSSYNEQFF. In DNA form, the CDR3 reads TGTGCCAGCAGCTTGGCTGCTAGCGGGAGAAGCTCCTACAATGAGCAGTTCTTC.